This T cell receptor beta chain originates from a study of early T cells in non-severe SARS-CoV-2 infection. Across the study: Unsorted whole blood bulk RNA was sequenced, with unpaired chains.

TCRdb redid the calling of the 5' RACE reads with MiXCR, one entry per CDR3 protein. The sample has 75,000 to 100,000 distinct CDR3 sequences, 16% seen once; the top ten hold 1.3%. This clonotype has just a few counts. Germline CDR1 KGHSH, CDR2 LQKENI. This CDR3 spans 13 amino acids. The ends were cut back, 2 bases at V and 6 bases at J, with 10 bases in the middle. The sequence was collected from an adult who was a healthcare worker with PCR-confirmed SARS-CoV-2 infection or an uninfected control (not recorded which). Material: whole blood. This sequence joins TRBV18 and TRBJ1-1; tentatively, D is TRBD1 (5 bases). The CDR3 protein is CASSPGSGPEAFF. The CDR3 nucleotides are TGTGCCAGCTCACCAGGTTCGGGGCCTGAAGCTTTCTTT.